This record looks at one TCR beta chain sequence and its context. A much larger clone lies one base from this, so it may be a read error. TCR beta CDR3 region amplification was performed from RNA transcripts. HTBI primers were used for first-round RT-PCR of the TCR CDR3. TCRdb reprocessed the multiplex PCR reads with MiXCR, giving one entry per CDR3 protein. The sample consists of a few hundred thousand distinct CDR3 sequences, roughly 50% of them appearing once. This record belongs to a study of T cells in Graves' hyperthyroidism and ophthalmopathy. J was trimmed by 4 bases and V by 3 bases; bases with no gene match: 8. CDR1 is LNHDA, CDR2 SQIVND, per germline (reference sequence). The CDR3 runs 17 residues.

Source material: peripheral blood or thyroid tissue (not recorded which). The rearrangement uses TRBV19 and TRBJ2-2; TRBD1 matches at 10 bases. The sequence came from a woman aged 18-29 years with Graves' hyperthyroidism. CDR3 DNA: TGTGCCAGTAGTATCCTCCAGGGACAGGGGCTCACCGGGGAGCTGTTTTTT. Translation: CASSILQGQGLTGELFF. The full variable domain, with the rest looked up from reference TRBV19 and TRBJ2-2, is DGGITQSPKYLFRKEGQNVTLSCEQNLNHDAMYWYRQDPGQGLRLIYYSQIVNDFQKGDIAEGYSVSREKKESFPLTVTSAQKNPTAFYLCASSILQGQGLTGELFFGEGSRLTVL.